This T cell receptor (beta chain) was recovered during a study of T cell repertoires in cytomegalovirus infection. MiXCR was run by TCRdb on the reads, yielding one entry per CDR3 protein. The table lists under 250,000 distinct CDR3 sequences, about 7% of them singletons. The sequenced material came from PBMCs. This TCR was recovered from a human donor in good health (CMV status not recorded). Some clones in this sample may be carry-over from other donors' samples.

This CDR3 reads CASSLTTVNTEAFF. CDR3 nucleotide sequence: TGTGCCAGCAGCCTAACTACAGTGAACACTGAAGCTTTCTTT. V and J are TRBV5-5 and TRBJ1-1; D is ambiguous. The length of the CDR3 is 14 residues. Germline CDR1 and CDR2: SGHKS and YYEKEE (reference sequence). The germline V and J ends were trimmed by 4 bases and 0 bases, with 10 bases remaining between them.